This TCR beta chain was recovered during a study of blood T cell repertoires in COVID-19. Whole-study context: PBMCs, B-cell-depleted T cells, or T cells were the source of the cDNA or gDNA that made up the material.

Clones were sequenced by immunoSEQ multiplex PCR, and TCRdb holds only the in-frame ones, with some missing. The sample includes roughly 41,000 clones, around 86% of them seen just once. V lost 4 bases and J 4 bases, leaving 6 bases between the germline ends. Germline CDR1 reads MRHNA; CDR2 reads SNTAGT. The CDR3 loop spans 12 amino acids. J is TRBJ2-3 and V is TRBV6-4, with a tentative D call TRBD2 (6 bases). The source material was peripheral blood. The TCR was taken from a woman of 80 years or more with acute or convalescent COVID-19. CDR3 DNA sequence: TGTGCCAGCAGTGGGGGGGCAGATACGCAGTATTTT. Its translation: CASSGGADTQYF.